This is a list of T cell receptor beta chains from one sample in a study of blood T cell repertoires in COVID-19. Measured with immunoSEQ multiplex PCR; TCRdb has only the in-frame clones, and not every one. The table shows about 310,000 clones, with roughly 89% occurring only once. The sequencing sample was made of PBMCs or T cells enriched from blood (not recorded which). Receptor source: a man between 60 and 75 years old who had recovered from COVID-19. CDR3s include the opening cysteine and the closing phenylalanine or tryptophan.

TRBV7-9 | CASSPTGQGNTIYF
TRBV29-1 | CSVGINNQPQHF
TRBV11-2 | CASSLERLAGLAKNIQYF
TRBV2 | CASSLGTDSGNTIYF
TRBV6-2/TRBV6-3 | CASSYVAGGPNSYEQYF
TRBV11-2 | CASSLDRAQSYEQYF
TRBV5-1 | CASTPSPGWDSEQYF
TRBV3-1/TRBV3-2 | CASSHFRGPEQYF
TRBV2 | CASSEYQTGVTDTQYF
TRBV2 | CASSDPGGNQPQHF
TRBV7-3 | CASSLVAAGGDEQFF
TRBV21-1 | CASSKQRGRGYTF
TRBV5-1 | CASSLGALSDEQFF
TRBV28 | CASSPRTGVNTEAFF
TRBV5-1 | CASSGHGAGPYNEQFF
TRBV20-1 | CSANRGGEAFF
TRBV5-1 | CASSLTPQETQYF
TRBV4-3 | CASSLYGTDNSPLHF
TRBV24-1 | CATSDGGRGGEQFF
TRBV5-1 | CASSLGGLNEKLFF
TRBV6-5 | CASSYSNQGSYGYTF
TRBV11-2 | CASSLAGIQYF
TRBV29-1 | CSVEVNHLAKNIQYF
TRBV7-9 | CASSWGTSYGYTF
TRBV14 | CASSLNMAVKLAGPYEQYF
TRBV7-9 | CASSLTGVAEAFF
TRBV24-1 | CATSDTGTDTQYF
TRBV6-5 | CASSYSREVNEQYF
TRBV12-3/TRBV12-4 | CASSLETAYGYTF
TRBV3-1/TRBV3-2 | CASSQGKGGPFNYGYTF
TRBV5-6 | CASSNQDRVAYEQYF
TRBV2 | CASSTGQAVNSPLHF
TRBV7-2 | CASSRLGTAYEQYF
TRBV9 | CAERVKGYEQYF
TRBV4-1 | CASSQTGTPDEGQFF
TRBV28 | CASSLVGLTAGGDTQYF
TRBV3-1/TRBV3-2 | CASSQDEGRGKNTEAFF
TRBV7-8 | CASSLVDGQSLRGVNQPQHF
TRBV27 | CASSFSDRGRYVTGELFF
TRBV7-9 | CASSPGDITGGWEQYF
TRBV18 | CASSPISSRGRNTIYF
TRBV24-1 | CATSEYRKETQYF
TRBV4-3 | CASSPGLAGLYEQYF
TRBV5-1 | CASSLDPGGYGYTF
TRBV10-1 | CASSESGGHQPQHF
TRBV7-9 | CASSLRVSGGNEQFF
TRBV5-8 | CASRPGPGTNTEAFF
TRBV7-2 | CASSLGSQMNTEAFF
TRBV7-3 | CASSKPKPAGLSSAQHF
TRBV5-1 | CASSLEGREGETQYF
TRBV4-1 | CASNPEEGGTEAFF
TRBV19 | CASSSQGAQDQPQHF
TRBV7-3 | CASSQDRVNSPLHF
TRBV24-1 | CATSEGGRRGYEQYF
TRBV19 | CASKRGAGMNTEAFF
TRBV18 | CASSRTSIDEQFF
TRBV10-2 | CASSAQGYDTGELFF
TRBV24-1 | CATSLAGGPHNEQFF